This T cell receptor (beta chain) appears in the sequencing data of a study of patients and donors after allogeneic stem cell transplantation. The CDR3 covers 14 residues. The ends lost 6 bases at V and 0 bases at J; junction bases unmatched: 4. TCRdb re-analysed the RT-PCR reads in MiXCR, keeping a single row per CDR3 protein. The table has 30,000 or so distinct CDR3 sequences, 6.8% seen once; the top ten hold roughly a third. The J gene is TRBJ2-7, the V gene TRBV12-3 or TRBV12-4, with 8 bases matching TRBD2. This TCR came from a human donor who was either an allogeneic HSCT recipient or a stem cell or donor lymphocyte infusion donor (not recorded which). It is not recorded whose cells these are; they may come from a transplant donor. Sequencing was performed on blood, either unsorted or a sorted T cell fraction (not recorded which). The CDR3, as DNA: TGTGCCAGCAGGGTAGCGGGGAGCTCCTACGAGCAGTACTTC. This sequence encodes CASRVAGSSYEQYF.